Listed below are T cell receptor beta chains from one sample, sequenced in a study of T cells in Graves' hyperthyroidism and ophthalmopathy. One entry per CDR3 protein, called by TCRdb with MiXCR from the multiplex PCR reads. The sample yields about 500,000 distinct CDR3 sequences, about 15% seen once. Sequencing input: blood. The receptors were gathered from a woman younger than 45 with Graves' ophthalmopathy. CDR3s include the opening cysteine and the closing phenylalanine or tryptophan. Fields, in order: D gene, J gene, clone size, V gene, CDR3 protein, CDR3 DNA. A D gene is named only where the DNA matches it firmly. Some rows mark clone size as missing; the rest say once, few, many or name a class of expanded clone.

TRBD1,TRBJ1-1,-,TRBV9,CASSVVQGEAFF,TGTGCCAGCAGCGTAGTACAGGGGGAAGCTTTCTTT
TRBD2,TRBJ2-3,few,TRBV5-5,CASSFLLAGGATDTQYF,TGTGCCAGCAGCTTCCTACTAGCGGGAGGAGCCACAGATACGCAGTATTTT
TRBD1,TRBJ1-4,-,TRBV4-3,CASSLSGTGEKLFF,TGCGCCAGCAGCCTTTCCGGGACAGGGGAGAAACTGTTTTTT
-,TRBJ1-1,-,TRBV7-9,CASSLGSRGPANTEAFF,TGTGCCAGCAGCTTAGGGTCCAGGGGACCGGCGAACACTGAAGCTTTCTTT
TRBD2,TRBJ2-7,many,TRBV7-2,CASSQRTSDSYEQYF,TGTGCCAGCAGCCAGCGGACTAGCGATTCCTACGAGCAGTACTTC
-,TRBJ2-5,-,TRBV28,CASKDTLTQETQYF,TGTGCCAGCAAGGACACGCTTACACAAGAGACCCAGTACTTC
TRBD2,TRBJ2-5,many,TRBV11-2,CASSLPGRGGPRETQYF,TGTGCCAGCAGCTTACCCGGACGCGGGGGGCCCAGAGAGACCCAGTACTTC
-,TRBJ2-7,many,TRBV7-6,CASSRRAIANSYEQYF,TGTGCCAGCAGCCGGAGGGCAATAGCGAACTCCTACGAGCAGTACTTC
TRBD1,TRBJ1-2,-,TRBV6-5,CASSYSGQGARGYGYTF,TGTGCCAGCAGTTACTCGGGACAGGGGGCGAGGGGCTATGGCTACACCTTC
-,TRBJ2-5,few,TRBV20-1,CSAEGTETQYF,TGCAGTGCGGAAGGGACTGAGACCCAGTACTTC
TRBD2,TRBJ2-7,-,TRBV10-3,CAISPGGLAGVDEQYF,TGTGCCATCAGTCCCGGGGGACTAGCGGGAGTAGACGAGCAGTACTTC
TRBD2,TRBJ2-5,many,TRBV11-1,CASSLAGTSGSTGQETQYF,TGTGCCAGCAGCTTAGCCGGGACTAGCGGGAGTACGGGGCAAGAGACCCAGTACTTC
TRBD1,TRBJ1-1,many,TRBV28,CASRTIQGQGAEAFF,TGTGCCAGCAGAACGATACAGGGGCAGGGCGCTGAAGCTTTCTTT
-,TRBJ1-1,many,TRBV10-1,CASSAPWAGAEAFF,TGCGCCAGCAGTGCACCGTGGGCAGGAGCTGAAGCTTTCTTT
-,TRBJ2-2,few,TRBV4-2,CASGSGELFF,TGTGCCAGCGGGTCAGGGGAGCTGTTTTTT
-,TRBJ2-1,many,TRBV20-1,CSARNYLTGNEQFF,TGCAGTGCCAGGAACTATTTGACGGGCAATGAGCAGTTCTTC
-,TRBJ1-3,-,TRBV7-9,CASSLVLDTIYF,TGTGCCAGCAGCTTAGTATTAGACACCATATATTTT
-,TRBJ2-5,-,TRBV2,CASKGGMGGEETQYF,TGTGCCAGCAAGGGGGGTATGGGAGGAGAAGAGACCCAGTACTTC
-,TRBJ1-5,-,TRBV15,CATSRDPPHRLPQHF,TGTGCCACCAGCAGAGATCCCCCCCATCGATTGCCCCAGCATTTT
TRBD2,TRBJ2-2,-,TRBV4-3,CASSQDRTSGYRGIRELFF,TGCGCCAGCAGCCAAGATCGGACTAGCGGGTACAGGGGTATCCGGGAGCTGTTTTTT
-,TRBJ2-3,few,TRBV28,CASSPIAPVGTDTQYF,TGTGCCAGCAGTCCCATCGCACCCGTGGGCACAGATACGCAGTATTTT
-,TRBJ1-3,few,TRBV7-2,CASSLVGSGGQNSGNTIYF,TGTGCCAGCAGCTTAGTGGGGAGTGGAGGCCAGAACTCTGGAAACACCATATATTTT
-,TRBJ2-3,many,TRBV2,CASVTTVYTDTQYF,TGTGCCAGCGTTACGACAGTTTACACAGATACGCAGTATTTT
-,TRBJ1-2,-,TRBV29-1,CSVAANYGYTF,TGCAGCGTTGCGGCGAACTATGGCTACACCTTC
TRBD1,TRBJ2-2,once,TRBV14,CASNWDRNTGELFF,TGTGCCAGCAATTGGGACAGGAACACCGGGGAGCTGTTTTTT
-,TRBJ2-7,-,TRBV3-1,CASSQEGDLFWGQYF,TGTGCCAGCAGCCAAGAAGGAGATCTCTTCTGGGGGCAGTACTTC
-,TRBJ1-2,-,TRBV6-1,CASSKLVFDFHGYTF,TGTGCCAGCAGTAAACTAGTCTTTGACTTCCATGGCTACACCTTC
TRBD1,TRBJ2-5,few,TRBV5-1,CASSLLRTGGETQYF,TGCGCCAGCAGCTTGCTACGGACAGGGGGAGAGACCCAGTACTTC
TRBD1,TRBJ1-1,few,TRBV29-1,CSAEPGQGEWSTEAFF,TGCAGCGCTGAGCCGGGACAGGGAGAATGGTCGACTGAAGCTTTCTTT
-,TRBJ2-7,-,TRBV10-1,CASSEGTDPGSYEQYF,TGCGCCAGCAGTGAGGGAACGGACCCCGGATCCTACGAGCAGTACTTC
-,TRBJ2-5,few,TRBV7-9,CASRSPGVVETQYF,TGTGCCAGCAGGTCTCCGGGGGTCGTAGAGACCCAGTACTTC
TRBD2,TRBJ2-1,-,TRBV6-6,CASSYSGSGITKVYNEQFF,TGTGCCAGCAGTTACTCGGGTAGCGGGATTACCAAGGTCTACAATGAGCAGTTCTTC
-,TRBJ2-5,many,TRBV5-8,CASSLVAGRETQYF,TGTGCCAGCAGCTTGGTGGCAGGGAGGGAGACCCAGTACTTC
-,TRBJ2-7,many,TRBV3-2,CASSQEQDGVGIYEQYF,TGTGCCAGCAGCCAAGAGCAAGACGGGGTGGGGATCTACGAGCAGTACTTC